There are a few counts of the clone carrying this T cell receptor beta chain. These data are taken from a study of T cell repertoires in cytomegalovirus infection. One entry per CDR3 protein, called by TCRdb with MiXCR from the reads. The sample yields some 240,000 distinct CDR3 sequences, about a sixth seen once. The CDR3 sequence is 13 residues long. The germline V and J ends were trimmed by 4 bases and 3 bases, with 9 bases remaining between them. This sequence was found in a human donor in good health (CMV status not recorded). Some clones in this sample may be carry-over from other donors' samples. Specimen: CD8+ T cells from PBMCs. The chain links TRBV12-3 or TRBV12-4 to TRBJ1-2; no firm D call. In nucleotides, the CDR3 is TGTGCCAGCAGTTCTGGAGTCTACTATGGCTACACCTTC. Translating it yields CASSSGVYYGYTF.